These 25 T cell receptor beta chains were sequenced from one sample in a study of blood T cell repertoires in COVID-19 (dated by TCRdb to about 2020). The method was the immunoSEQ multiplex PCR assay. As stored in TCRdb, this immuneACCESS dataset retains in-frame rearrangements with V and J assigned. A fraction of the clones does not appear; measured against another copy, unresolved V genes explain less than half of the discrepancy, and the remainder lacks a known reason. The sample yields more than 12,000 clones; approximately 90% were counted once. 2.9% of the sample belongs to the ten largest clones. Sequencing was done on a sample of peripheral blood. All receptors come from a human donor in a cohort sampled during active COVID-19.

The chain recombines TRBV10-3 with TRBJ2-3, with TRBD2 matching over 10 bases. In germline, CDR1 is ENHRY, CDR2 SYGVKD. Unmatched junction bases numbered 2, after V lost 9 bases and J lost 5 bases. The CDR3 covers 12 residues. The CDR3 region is CAIAGGKDTQYF. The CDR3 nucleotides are TGTGCCATAGCGGGAGGGAAAGATACGCAGTATTTT.

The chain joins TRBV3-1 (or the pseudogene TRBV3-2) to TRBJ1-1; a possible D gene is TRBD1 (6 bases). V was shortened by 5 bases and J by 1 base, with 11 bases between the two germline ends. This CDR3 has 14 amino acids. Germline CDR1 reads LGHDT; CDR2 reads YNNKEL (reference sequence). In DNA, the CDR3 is TGTGCCAGCAGCTTCAGGGGTCAGAACACTGAAGCTTTCTTT. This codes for CASSFRGQNTEAFF.

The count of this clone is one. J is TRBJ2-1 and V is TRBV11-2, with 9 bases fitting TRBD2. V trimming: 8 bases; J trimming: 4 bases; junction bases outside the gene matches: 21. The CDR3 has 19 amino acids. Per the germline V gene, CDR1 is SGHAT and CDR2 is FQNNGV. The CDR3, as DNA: TGTGCCAGCGCTTCAGGAGGTGGTAGCGGGAGCCAATCATACAATGAGCAGTTCTTC. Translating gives CASASGGGSGSQSYNEQFF. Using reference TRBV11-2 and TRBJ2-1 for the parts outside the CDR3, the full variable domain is EAGVAQSPRYKIIEKRQSVAFWCNPISGHATLYWYQQILGQGPKLLIQFQNNGVVDDSQLPKDRFSAERLKGVDSTLKIQPAKLEDSAVYLCASASGGGSGSQSYNEQFFGPGTRLTVL.

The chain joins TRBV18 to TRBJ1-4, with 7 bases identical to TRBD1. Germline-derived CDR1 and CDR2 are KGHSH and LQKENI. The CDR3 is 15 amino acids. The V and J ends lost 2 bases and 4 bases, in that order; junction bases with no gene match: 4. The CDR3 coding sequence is TGTGCCAGCTCACCAGGACAGGCGCGTAATGAAAAACTGTTTTTT. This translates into CASSPGQARNEKLFF.

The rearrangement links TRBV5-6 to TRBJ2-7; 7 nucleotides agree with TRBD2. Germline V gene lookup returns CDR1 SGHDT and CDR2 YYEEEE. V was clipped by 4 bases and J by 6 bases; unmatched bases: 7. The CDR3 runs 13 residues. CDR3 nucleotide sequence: TGTGCCAGCAGCCCCGTCGGGGGGTTCGAGCAGTACTTC. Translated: CASSPVGGFEQYF.

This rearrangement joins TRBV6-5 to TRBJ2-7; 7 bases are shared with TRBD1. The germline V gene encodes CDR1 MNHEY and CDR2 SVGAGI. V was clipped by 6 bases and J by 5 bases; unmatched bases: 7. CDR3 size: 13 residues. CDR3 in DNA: TGTGCCAGCAGACAGGGGTTGAGAAACGAGCAGTACTTC. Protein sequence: CASRQGLRNEQYF.

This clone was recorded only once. CDR3 loop: CASSFRQGATGELFF. The CDR3 DNA reads TGTGCCAGCAGCTTCCGACAGGGGGCAACCGGGGAGCTGTTTTTT. The V gene is TRBV7-9, the J gene TRBJ2-2, with TRBD1 matching over 10 bases. The length of the CDR3 is 15 residues. Trimming cost V 3 bases and J 5 bases; bases outside gene matches: 3. Germline CDR1 SEHNR, CDR2 FQNEAQ (reference sequence).

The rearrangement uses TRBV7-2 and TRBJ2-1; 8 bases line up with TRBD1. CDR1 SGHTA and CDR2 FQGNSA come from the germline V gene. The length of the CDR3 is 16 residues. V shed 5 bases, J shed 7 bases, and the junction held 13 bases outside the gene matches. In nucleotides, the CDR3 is TGTGCCAGCAGCGTTGGACCGGGACAGGTTGTAAATGAGCAGTTCTTC. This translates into CASSVGPGQVVNEQFF.

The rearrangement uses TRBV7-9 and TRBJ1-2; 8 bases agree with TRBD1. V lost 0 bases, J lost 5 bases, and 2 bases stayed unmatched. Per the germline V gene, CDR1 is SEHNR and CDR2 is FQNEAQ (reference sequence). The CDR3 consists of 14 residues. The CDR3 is CASSLAGQGYGYTF. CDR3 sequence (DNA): TGTGCCAGCAGCTTAGCCGGACAGGGTTATGGCTACACCTTC. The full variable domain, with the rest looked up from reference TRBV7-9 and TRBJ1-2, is DTGVSQNPRHKITKRGQNVTFRCDPISEHNRLYWYRQTLGQGPEFLTYFQNEAQLEKSRLLSDRFSAERPKGSFSTLEIQRTEQGDSAMYLCASSLAGQGYGYTFGSGTRLTVV.

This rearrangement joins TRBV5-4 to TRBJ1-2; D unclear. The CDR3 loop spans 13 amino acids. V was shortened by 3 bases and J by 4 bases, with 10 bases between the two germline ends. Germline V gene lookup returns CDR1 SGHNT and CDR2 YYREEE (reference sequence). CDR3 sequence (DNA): TGTGCCAGCAGCTCCCGGGGTTTCTATGGCTACACCTTC. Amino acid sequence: CASSSRGFYGYTF.

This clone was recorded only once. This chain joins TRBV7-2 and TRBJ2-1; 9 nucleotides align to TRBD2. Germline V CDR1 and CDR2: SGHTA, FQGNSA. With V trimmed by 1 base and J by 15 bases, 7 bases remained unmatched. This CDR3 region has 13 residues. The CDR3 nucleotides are TGTGCCAGCAGCTTAGAGGTAGCGGGAGTCCGGTTCTTC. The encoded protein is CASSLEVAGVRFF.

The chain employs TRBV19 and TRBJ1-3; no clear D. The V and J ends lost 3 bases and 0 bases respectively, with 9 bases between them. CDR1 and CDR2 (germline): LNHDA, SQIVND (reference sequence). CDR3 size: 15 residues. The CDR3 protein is CASSIGPNSGNTIYF. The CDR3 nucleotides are TGTGCCAGTAGTATTGGGCCCAACTCTGGAAACACCATATATTTT.

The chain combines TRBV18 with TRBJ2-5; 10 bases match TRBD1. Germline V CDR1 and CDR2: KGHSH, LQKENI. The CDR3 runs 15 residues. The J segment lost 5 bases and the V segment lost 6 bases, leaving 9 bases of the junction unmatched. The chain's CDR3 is CASSGPRDRGETQYF. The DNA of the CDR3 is TGTGCCAGCTCGGGCCCTCGGGACAGGGGTGAGACCCAGTACTTC.

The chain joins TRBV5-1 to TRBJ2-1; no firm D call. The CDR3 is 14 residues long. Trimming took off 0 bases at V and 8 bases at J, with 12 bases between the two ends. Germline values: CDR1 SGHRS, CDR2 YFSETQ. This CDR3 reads CASSLGGSMHEQFF. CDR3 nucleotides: TGCGCCAGCAGCTTGGGTGGCTCCATGCATGAGCAGTTCTTC.

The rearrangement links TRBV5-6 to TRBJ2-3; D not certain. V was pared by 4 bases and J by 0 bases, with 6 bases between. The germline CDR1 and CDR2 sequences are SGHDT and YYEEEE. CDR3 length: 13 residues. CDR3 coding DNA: TGTGCCAGCAGCCAAAAAAGCACAGATACGCAGTATTTT. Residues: CASSQKSTDTQYF.

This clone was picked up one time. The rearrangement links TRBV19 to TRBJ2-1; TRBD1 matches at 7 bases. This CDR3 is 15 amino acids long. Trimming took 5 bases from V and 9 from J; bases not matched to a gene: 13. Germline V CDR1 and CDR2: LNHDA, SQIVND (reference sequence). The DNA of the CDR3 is TGTGCCAGTAGTCCGCGGACGGGCGAGGGGGCTGAGCAGTTCTTC. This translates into CASSPRTGEGAEQFF.

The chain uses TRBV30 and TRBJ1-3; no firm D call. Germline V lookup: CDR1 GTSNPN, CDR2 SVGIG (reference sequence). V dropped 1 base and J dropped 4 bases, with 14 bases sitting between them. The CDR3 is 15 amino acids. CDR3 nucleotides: TGTGCCTGGAGTGGAGGAGTGGTTTCAGGAAACACCATATATTTT. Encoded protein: CAWSGGVVSGNTIYF.

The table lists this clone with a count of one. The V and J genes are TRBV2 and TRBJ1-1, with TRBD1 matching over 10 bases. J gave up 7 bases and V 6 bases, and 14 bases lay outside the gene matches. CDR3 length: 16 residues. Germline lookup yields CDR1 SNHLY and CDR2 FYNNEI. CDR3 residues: CASSIGGGTGVIEAFF. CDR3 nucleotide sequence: TGTGCCAGCAGCATTGGAGGGGGGACAGGGGTCATTGAAGCTTTCTTT.

The chain's CDR3 is CASSIAGGSVSYNEQFF. CDR3 nucleotides: TGTGCCAGCAGTATAGCGGGAGGTAGTGTTTCCTACAATGAGCAGTTCTTC. V usage is TRBV28 and J usage is TRBJ2-1; 10 bases are a match to TRBD2. Germline values: CDR1 MDHEN, CDR2 SYDVKM. V gave up 5 bases and J gave up 1 base; unmatched junction bases: 8. This CDR3 is 17 amino acids long.

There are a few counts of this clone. The CDR3 sequence: CATSILVGNTEAFF. CDR3 bases: TGTGCCACCAGCATACTAGTTGGGAACACTGAAGCTTTCTTT. The V gene is TRBV15, the J gene TRBJ1-1; D ambiguous. Germline V CDR1 and CDR2: LNHNV, YYDKDF (reference sequence). Trimming removed 4 bases from V and 1 base from J, with 10 bases in between. The CDR3 is 14 amino acids.

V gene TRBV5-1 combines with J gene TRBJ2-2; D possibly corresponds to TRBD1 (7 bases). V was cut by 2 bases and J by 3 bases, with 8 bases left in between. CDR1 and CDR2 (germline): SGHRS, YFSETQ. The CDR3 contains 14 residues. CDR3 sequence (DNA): TGCGCCAGCAGCTTCAGGGGGGACACCGGGGAGCTGTTTTTT. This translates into CASSFRGDTGELFF.

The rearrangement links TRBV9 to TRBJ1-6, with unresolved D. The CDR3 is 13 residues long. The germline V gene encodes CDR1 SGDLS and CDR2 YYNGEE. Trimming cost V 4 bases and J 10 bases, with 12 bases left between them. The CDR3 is CASSPSLESPLHF. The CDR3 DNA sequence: TGTGCCAGCAGCCCAAGCCTCGAATCACCCCTCCACTTT.

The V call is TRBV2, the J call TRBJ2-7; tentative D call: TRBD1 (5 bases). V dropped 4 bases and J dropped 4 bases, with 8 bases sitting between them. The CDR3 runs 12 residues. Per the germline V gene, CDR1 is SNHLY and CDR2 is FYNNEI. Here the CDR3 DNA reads TGTGCCAGCAGTGGGACATTTTACGAGCAGTACTTC. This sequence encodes CASSGTFYEQYF.

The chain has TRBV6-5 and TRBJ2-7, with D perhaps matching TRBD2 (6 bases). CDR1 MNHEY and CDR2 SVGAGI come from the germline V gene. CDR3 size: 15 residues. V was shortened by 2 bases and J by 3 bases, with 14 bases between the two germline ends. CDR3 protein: CASSYRTGVGYEQYF. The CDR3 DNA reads TGTGCCAGCAGTTACAGGACGGGAGTAGGCTACGAGCAGTACTTC.

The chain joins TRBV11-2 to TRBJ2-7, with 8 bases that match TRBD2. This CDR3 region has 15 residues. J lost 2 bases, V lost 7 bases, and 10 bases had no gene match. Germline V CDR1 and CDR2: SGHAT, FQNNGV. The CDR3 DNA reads TGTGCCAGCACCCCTTTGGGGCGGGGGGCCTACGAGCAGTACTTC. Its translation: CASTPLGRGAYEQYF. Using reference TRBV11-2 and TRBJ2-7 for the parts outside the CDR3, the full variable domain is EAGVAQSPRYKIIEKRQSVAFWCNPISGHATLYWYQQILGQGPKLLIQFQNNGVVDDSQLPKDRFSAERLKGVDSTLKIQPAKLEDSAVYLCASTPLGRGAYEQYFGPGTRLTVT.